Detailed here is one T cell receptor beta chain. No antigen is known for it. Base quality data are lacking; no much larger clone is found one base away. The data are from a study of T cell responses to AZD1222 COVID-19 vaccine (dated by TCRdb to 2020 to 2022). Background on the whole study: AZD1222 recipients given second doses at about 4 weeks or at about 12 weeks were pooled, since spike-specific TCR depth and breadth were not found to differ between the two schedules. A total of around 240 trial participants underwent TCR sequencing, of whom around 210 had received two doses of AZD1222 and some 26 had received two doses of the MenACWY control vaccine. Trial participants were enrolled by age into subgroups of 18-55, 56-69 and 70-plus years, and roughly 160, 29 and 62 TCR-sequenced participants, respectively, were included in these subgroups. Findings and caveats that apply to the study as a whole: Spike-specific TCR breadth and depth rose significantly after two AZD1222 doses compared with day 0 and with MenACWY recipients. The 56-69-year group was small, and its depth increase did not reach significance, likely because of low power. No day 14 peak-response samples were available, so repertoires were characterized only after the peak T cell response. The whole spike protein was spanned by vaccine-associated CD4 TCRs, and dominant responses were seen in regions 160-218 and 743-854. Conclusions about previously exposed vaccinees are limited, since just five to seven AZD1222 recipients were seropositive for SARS-CoV-2 at baseline. Most participants were white British and females outnumbered males, and the authors suggested that clonal diversity may have been underestimated. Reportedly, close to half of the unique spike-specific TCRs recognized epitopes lying outside the regions that are mutated in the B.1.351 and B.1.1.7 variants.

In the paper's terms, the time point label means: baseline before first vaccination. The vaccinee samples were drawn from two UK trials, COV001 and COV002, one of which was a single-blind randomized controlled phase 2/3 trial testing AZD1222 (ChAdOx1 nCoV-19) in healthy adults. For TCRbeta chain sequencing, PBMC samples from trial participants were taken at day 0 and at day 28 after the second dose. Compared with germline, V lacks 4 bases and J lacks 4 bases; bases without a gene match: 5. From the cysteine through the phenylalanine, the CDR3 covers 15 amino acids. Kept here is only the CDR3 DNA, which spans 45 bases and is read in frame from base 1. The germline V gene supplies CDR1 MRHNA and CDR2 SNTAGT. The CDR3 regions of human TCRbeta chains were analyzed by immunosequencing. The published analysis was carried out like this. Repertoire TCRs were matched against a reference library of SARS-CoV-2-specific TCRs generated with the MIRA antigen-specificity platform. Breadth was defined as the fraction of unique TCRs that were SARS-CoV-2-associated, and depth was defined as the fraction of total T cells that were SARS-CoV-2-associated. Using the MIRA data, each spike-specific TCR was assigned both to the spike region to which the TCR was reactive and to a CD4 or CD8 class. Log10-transformed breadth and depth values were compared by one-way ANOVA with Sidak's multiple comparisons tests. TCRdb provides this immuneACCESS table in a form limited to in-frame rearrangements. Some clones are lacking; in checked studies, under half of them reflect an unresolved V gene, and why the rest are absent is not known. V and J calls and clone size follow that table, whereas D and trimming were derived from the DNA. The sample contains 150,000 or so clones, 90% to 95% of them found a single time. The ten most abundant clones make up 1.5% to 2% of the sample.

The input for sequencing was peripheral blood, taken on day 0 of AZD1222 vaccination. The chain uses TRBV6-4 and TRBJ2-3; a stretch of 10 junction bases matches TRBD2. The source is an adult in good health. The DNA is TGTGCCAGCAGTGCCAGCGGGGGGGCCTCAGATACGCAGTATTTT. It codes for CASSASGGASDTQYF.